Included here is one T cell receptor (beta chain) sequence, with context. Germline V gene data show CDR1 as GTSNPN and CDR2 as SVGIG (reference sequence). The CDR3 length is 17 residues. The V end was cut by 4 bases, the J end by 3 bases, with 24 bases between. This sample is part of a study of blood T cell repertoires in COVID-19. Clones were sequenced by immunoSEQ multiplex PCR, and TCRdb holds only the in-frame ones, with some missing. This repertoire shows over 200,000 clones, 83% found once; its top ten account for just over 8.5%. The receptor was derived from a man in his forties with active or convalescent COVID-19. Material for sequencing was peripheral blood. This chain links TRBV30 with TRBJ1-2, with D possibly matching TRBD1 (5 bases). The CDR3 DNA sequence: TGTGCCTGGAAATCTTGGGACGGCCGGGAGGTTGACTATGGCTACACCTTC. This gives the protein CAWKSWDGREVDYGYTF.